The 25 T cell receptor beta chains given below trace back to one sample, sequenced in a study of blood T cell repertoires in COVID-19. The protocol was immunoSEQ multiplex PCR, while the TCRdb copy is restricted to in-frame clones and leaves out a portion. The sample shows some 150,000 clones, roughly 89% of them seen only once. Sequencing was carried out using peripheral blood. These receptors came from a woman between 50 and 59 years old with acute or convalescent COVID-19.

This chain uses TRBV5-1 with TRBJ2-3; D not resolved. This CDR3 comprises 14 residues. The V gene lost 1 base and the J gene lost 6 bases, with 12 bases spanning the gap. Germline CDR1 SGHRS, CDR2 YFSETQ. The CDR3 nucleotides read TGCGCCAGCAGCTTGAATTTTGCGCCCGATACGCAGTATTTT. It yields the protein CASSLNFAPDTQYF.

J is TRBJ1-2 and V is TRBV6-4; D possibly corresponds to TRBD1 (6 bases). The CDR3 sequence is 11 residues long. Germline-derived CDR1 and CDR2 are MRHNA and SNTAGT. Deletions cut 6 bases from V and 8 bases from J, with 10 bases between. CDR3 loop: CASRDSLGYTF. The CDR3 bases are TGTGCCAGCAGGGACAGCCTGGGCTACACCTTC.

The table lists this clone with a count of one. The V gene is TRBV5-1, the J gene TRBJ2-7; 7 bases map to TRBD1. This CDR3 is built from 15 residues. Germline V CDR1 and CDR2: SGHRS, YFSETQ. With V trimmed by 0 bases and J by 6 bases, 9 bases remained unmatched. The CDR3 loop is CASSLGGQNQAEQYF. The CDR3 DNA sequence: TGCGCCAGCAGCTTGGGGGGACAGAACCAGGCCGAGCAGTACTTC.

The rearrangement links TRBV7-2 to TRBJ1-3; unclear D gene. Per germline, CDR1 SGHTA and CDR2 FQGNSA. CDR3 size: 14 residues. V was cut by 5 bases and J by 2 bases, with 10 bases left in between. The CDR3 spells CASSPRGTGNTIYF. For the CDR3, the DNA is TGTGCCAGCAGCCCTAGAGGTACTGGAAACACCATATATTTT.

This chain connects TRBV30 to TRBJ1-1, with D possibly matching TRBD1 (5 bases). Germline V gives CDR1 GTSNPN, CDR2 SVGIG (reference sequence). This CDR3 has 15 residues. With 0 bases removed from V and 0 bases from J, the gap between germline ends came to 11 bases. CDR3 amino acids: CAWSVPGYMNTEAFF. In DNA form, the CDR3 reads TGTGCCTGGAGTGTACCAGGGTACATGAACACTGAAGCTTTCTTT.

The CDR3 bases are TGTGCCAGCAGTGAACAGGTCATGAACACTGAAGCTTTCTTT. As protein: CASSEQVMNTEAFF. The chain is built from TRBV6-1 and TRBJ1-1, with D uncertain. Germline lookup yields CDR1 MNHNS and CDR2 SASEGT. The V end lost 2 bases, the J end lost 0 bases, and 7 bases lay between the germline ends. The CDR3 length is 14 residues.

The chain employs TRBV15 and TRBJ1-4; a possible D gene is TRBD1 (6 bases). CDR3 length: 15 residues. Germline CDR1 reads LNHNV; CDR2 reads YYDKDF (reference sequence). The V gene lost 3 bases and the J gene lost 6 bases, with 14 bases spanning the gap. The DNA of the CDR3 is TGTGCCACCAGCAGTTTGGACAGTGGCGATGAAAAACTGTTTTTT. The encoded protein is CATSSLDSGDEKLFF.

Points on this clone: This same CDR3 is encoded by further DNA sequences in the sample. The chain is built from TRBV28 and TRBJ1-5; no definite D call. The CDR3 sequence is 14 residues long. CDR1 and CDR2 from the germline V gene are MDHEN and SYDVKM. V lost 2 bases and J lost 1, with 6 bases in between. This chain's CDR3 is CASSLGQSNQPQHF. The CDR3 nucleotides read TGTGCCAGCAGTTTAGGGCAGAGCAATCAGCCCCAGCATTTT.

This chain joins TRBV10-2 and TRBJ1-1, with a possible D match to TRBD1 (6 bases). The CDR3 runs 16 residues. Germline assignment: CDR1 WSHSY and CDR2 SAAADI. Trimming pared 8 bases from V and 0 bases from J, leaving 19 bases between. CDR3 loop: CASWEAGRGLNTEAFF. CDR3 bases: TGCGCCAGCTGGGAGGCAGGGAGGGGGTTGAACACTGAAGCTTTCTTT.

This clone has a single count. This rearrangement joins TRBV6-5 to TRBJ2-3; 9 bases agree with TRBD1. The V segment lost 5 bases and the J segment 1 base; nucleotides outside the gene matches: 4. Germline V gene sequence: CDR1 MNHEY, CDR2 SVGAGI. This CDR3 has 15 amino acids. As DNA, the CDR3 is TGTGCCAGCAGTCCCCGGGACAGGGGCACAGATACGCAGTATTTT. This sequence encodes CASSPRDRGTDTQYF.

This rearrangement joins TRBV28 to TRBJ1-1; D is perhaps TRBD1 (6 bases). The V end was cut by 6 bases, the J end by 9 bases, with 20 bases between. The CDR3 spans 14 residues. CDR1 is MDHEN and CDR2 is SYDVKM in the germline V gene. This chain's CDR3 is CASSLGQESYKAFF. CDR3 nucleotide sequence: TGTGCCAGCAGCCTGGGACAAGAGAGTTACAAAGCTTTCTTT. The variable domain in full, with the rest retrieved from reference TRBV28 and TRBJ1-1, is DVKVTQSSRYLVKRTGEKVFLECVQDMDHENMFWYRQDPGLGLRLIYFSYDVKMKEKGDIPEGYSVSREKKERFSLILESASTNQTSMYLCASSLGQESYKAFFGQGTRLTVV.

The J gene is TRBJ1-1, the V gene TRBV7-9; possible D gene TRBD1, 5 bases. Germline V CDR1 and CDR2: SEHNR, FQNEAQ (reference sequence). The CDR3 extends over 14 amino acids. V shed 1 base and J shed 4 bases, with 10 bases lying between them. The CDR3 sequence: CASSLGGLVTEAFF. The CDR3 nucleotides are TGTGCCAGCAGCTTAGGGGGCCTGGTCACTGAAGCTTTCTTT. The complete variable domain, with remaining parts taken from reference TRBV7-9 and TRBJ1-1, reads DTGVSQNPRHKITKRGQNVTFRCDPISEHNRLYWYRQTLGQGPEFLTYFQNEAQLEKSRLLSDRFSAERPKGSFSTLEIQRTEQGDSAMYLCASSLGGLVTEAFFGQGTRLTVV.

This chain uses TRBV30 with TRBJ2-7, with 7 bases matching TRBD1. Germline CDR1 GTSNPN, CDR2 SVGIG (reference sequence). There are 12 residues in the CDR3. Losses at the gene ends were 4 bases for V and 5 bases for J; bases not matched to a gene: 5. DNA of the CDR3: TGTGCCTGGAACAGGGGCCGAGACGAGCAGTACTTC. Protein sequence: CAWNRGRDEQYF.

J is TRBJ2-3 and V is TRBV28, with D possibly matching TRBD2 (7 bases). Trimming removed 8 bases from V and 4 bases from J, with 16 bases in between. CDR1 is MDHEN, CDR2 SYDVKM, per germline. There are 14 residues in the CDR3. The DNA of the CDR3 is TGTGCCAGCGCCCTGGGGGGGGCCGCAGATACGCAGTATTTT. Its translation: CASALGGAADTQYF.

The chain joins TRBV7-9 to TRBJ1-2; 8 positions agree with TRBD1. CDR1 is SEHNR and CDR2 is FQNEAQ in the germline V gene (reference sequence). The CDR3 loop spans 15 amino acids. V shed 5 bases, J shed 4 bases, and the junction held 9 bases outside the gene matches. CDR3 nucleotide sequence: TGTGCCAGCAGCCCCGGGGCAGGGGGCAGCTATGGCTACACCTTC. This translates into CASSPGAGGSYGYTF.

The rearrangement uses TRBV27 and TRBJ2-1, with TRBD2 matching 7 bases. This CDR3 comprises 14 residues. The junction had 7 bases not matched to a gene; V was cut back by 6 bases and J by 5 bases. In germline, CDR1 is MNHEY, CDR2 SMNVEV (reference sequence). The CDR3 DNA follows: TGTGCCAGCAGCCCTCGACTAGCCGACAATGAGCAGTTCTTC. Translation gives CASSPRLADNEQFF.

The chain links TRBV6-1 to TRBJ1-1; 8 nucleotides align to TRBD1. The CDR3 totals 14 residues. With V trimmed by 1 base and J by 5 bases, 3 bases remained unmatched. Germline loops: CDR1 MNHNS, CDR2 SASEGT. The chain's CDR3 is CASSEGQGRTEAFF. The CDR3, as DNA: TGTGCCAGCAGTGAAGGACAGGGGAGAACTGAAGCTTTCTTT.

The rearrangement links TRBV29-1 to TRBJ2-1; the D is unclear. Germline values: CDR1 SQVTM, CDR2 ANQGSEA. The CDR3 contains 13 residues. V was trimmed by 4 bases and J by 4 bases, leaving 11 bases between them. The CDR3 DNA reads TGCAGCGTTGCAACAGCCTTTTACAATGAGCAGTTCTTC. It codes for CSVATAFYNEQFF.

This sequence joins TRBV6-5 and TRBJ1-2; TRBD1 might be the D (6 bases). V was pared by 0 bases and J by 4 bases, with 9 bases between. The CDR3 is 14 amino acids. Per germline, CDR1 MNHEY and CDR2 SVGAGI. CDR3 sequence reads: CASSYSQGSYGYTF. The CDR3, as DNA: TGTGCCAGCAGTTACTCACAGGGCAGCTATGGCTACACCTTC.

The chain has TRBV5-1 and TRBJ2-6; 8 nucleotides agree with TRBD1. The CDR3 has 18 amino acids. Per the germline V gene, CDR1 is SGHRS and CDR2 is YFSETQ. V was pared by 4 bases and J by 0 bases, with 9 bases of the junction left unmatched. The CDR3 DNA follows: TGCGCCAGCAGCCCGTTGGGACAGGAATACTCTGGGGCCAACGTCCTGACTTTC. It encodes CASSPLGQEYSGANVLTF.

The chain couples TRBV2 to TRBJ1-4, with 9 bases that match TRBD1. V lost 6 bases, J lost 3 bases, and 8 bases stayed unmatched. The germline gives CDR1 SNHLY, CDR2 FYNNEI. The CDR3 extends over 16 amino acids. The CDR3 is CASRDRGGVSNEKLFF. As DNA, the CDR3 is TGTGCCAGCAGGGACAGGGGAGGGGTGTCTAATGAAAAACTGTTTTTT.

The rearrangement joins TRBV11-3 to TRBJ2-1; 15 nucleotides agree with TRBD2. From germline, CDR1 is SGHNT and CDR2 YENEEA. The CDR3 length is 18 residues. Losses at the gene ends were 3 bases for V and 5 bases for J; bases not matched to a gene: 8. This CDR3 is CASSFGLAGGPGDNEQFF. DNA for the CDR3: TGTGCCAGCAGCTTTGGACTAGCGGGAGGGCCGGGAGACAATGAGCAGTTCTTC.

The chain joins TRBV19 to TRBJ2-1; TRBD1 might be the D (5 bases). Trimming removed 9 bases from V and 0 bases from J, with 12 bases in between. Germline V gene data show CDR1 as LNHDA and CDR2 as SQIVND (reference sequence). CDR3 length equals 14 residues. CDR3 sequence (DNA): TGTGCCAGCGACAGTTCCAGCTCCTACAATGAGCAGTTCTTC. Amino acid sequence: CASDSSSSYNEQFF.

This clone has just one count. The chain has TRBV6-5 and TRBJ1-2, with 9 bases matching TRBD1. The germline gives CDR1 MNHEY, CDR2 SVGAGI. The CDR3 is 16 residues long. After removal of 0 bases from V and 6 bases from J, the junction contained 8 bases not matched to a gene. CDR3 region: CASSYSLPTGGNGYTF. DNA for the CDR3: TGTGCCAGCAGTTACTCTTTACCAACAGGGGGCAATGGCTACACCTTC.

As to this clone: No DNA is shown, since the ends of the CDR3 on it are uncertain; the CDR3 is the one TCRdb lists. The chain joins TRBV27 to TRBJ2-5; the DNA was not compared with TRBD1, the D call given in the table. The CDR3 length is 14 residues, termini included. CDR1 is MNHEY and CDR2 is SMNVEV in the germline V gene (reference sequence). The CDR3 is CASSSSTGYQTQYF.